The 4 T cell receptor beta chains reported below all come from one sample, sequenced in a study of liver allograft versus peripheral blood T cells. Study background: Peripheral blood of the recipients supplied T cell receptor repertoires that were compared with those in transplanted livers.

TCRdb re-analysed the reads in MiXCR, keeping a single row per CDR3 protein. Of 6,200 or so distinct CDR3 sequences listed, around a sixth were seen once; the top ten hold roughly 2.9%. These receptors came from a human patient who had a liver transplant. Some T cells may arise from the graft donor.

A remark on this clonotype: Given a much more abundant clone one base away, this may be a read error. J is TRBJ2-5 and V is TRBV28, with 8 bases identical to TRBD1. Germline CDR1 and CDR2: MDHEN and SYDVKM. V was clipped by 5 bases and J by 5 bases; unmatched bases: 7. The CDR3 is 14 residues long. The CDR3 nucleotides are TGTGCCAGCAGTCTGACAGGGGCGGGCGAGACCCAGTACTTC. It codes for CASSLTGAGETQYF.

This clonotype was seen a few times. V gene TRBV5-4 combines with J gene TRBJ1-4, with D possibly TRBD1 on 6 matching bases. The germline gives CDR1 SGHNT, CDR2 YYREEE (reference sequence). The CDR3 spans 15 residues. Trimming shortened V by 0 bases and J by 7 bases, and 13 bases separated the two germline ends. CDR3 region: CASSLGSGAVEKLFF. The CDR3 region has the DNA TGTGCCAGCAGCTTGGGTTCAGGGGCTGTTGAAAAACTGTTTTTT.

By its share, this clonotype is medium-sized. The chain uses TRBV19 and TRBJ2-7; D may correspond to TRBD1 or TRBD2 (5 bases each). Trimming took off 5 bases at V and 1 base at J, with 15 bases between the two ends. Germline values: CDR1 LNHDA, CDR2 SQIVND (reference sequence). CDR3 length: 15 residues. The CDR3 loop is CASSGRRGRSYEQYF. In nucleotides, the CDR3 is TGTGCCAGTAGTGGGCGCCGGGGCCGATCCTACGAGCAGTACTTC.

This clonotype has a handful of counts. V and J are TRBV20-1 and TRBJ1-3; D ambiguous. Germline V gene lookup returns CDR1 DFQATT and CDR2 SNEGSKA (reference sequence). Between the trimmed V and J ends, which lost 6 bases and 4 bases, there was a span of 10 bases. This CDR3 has 12 residues. The CDR3 sequence: CSALGWGNTIYF. For the CDR3, the DNA is TGCAGTGCACTTGGGTGGGGAAACACCATATATTTT.